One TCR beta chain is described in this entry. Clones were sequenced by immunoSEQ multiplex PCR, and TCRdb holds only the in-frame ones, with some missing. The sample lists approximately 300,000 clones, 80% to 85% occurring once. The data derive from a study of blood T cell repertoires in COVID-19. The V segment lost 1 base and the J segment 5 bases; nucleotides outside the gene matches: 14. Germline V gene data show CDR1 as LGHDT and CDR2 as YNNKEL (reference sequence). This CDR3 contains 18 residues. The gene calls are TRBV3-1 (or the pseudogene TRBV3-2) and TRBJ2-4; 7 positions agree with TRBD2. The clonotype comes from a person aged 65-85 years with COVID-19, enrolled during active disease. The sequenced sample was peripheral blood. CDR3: CASSQGRLAPGSQNIQYF. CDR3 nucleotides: TGTGCCAGCAGCCAAGGACGACTAGCCCCCGGGAGTCAAAACATTCAGTACTTC.